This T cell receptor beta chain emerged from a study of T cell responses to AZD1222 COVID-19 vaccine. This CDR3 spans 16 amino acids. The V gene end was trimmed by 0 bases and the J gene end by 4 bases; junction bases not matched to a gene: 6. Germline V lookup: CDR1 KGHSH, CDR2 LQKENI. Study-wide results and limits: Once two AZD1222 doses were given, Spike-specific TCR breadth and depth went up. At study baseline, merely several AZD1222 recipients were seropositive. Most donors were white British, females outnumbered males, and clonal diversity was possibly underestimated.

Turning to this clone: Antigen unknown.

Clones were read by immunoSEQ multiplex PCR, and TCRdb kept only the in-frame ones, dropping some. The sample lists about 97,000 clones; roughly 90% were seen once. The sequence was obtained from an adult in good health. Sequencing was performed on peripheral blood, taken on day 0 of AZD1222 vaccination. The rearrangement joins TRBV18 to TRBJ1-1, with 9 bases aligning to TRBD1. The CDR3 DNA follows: TGTGCCAGCTCACCACCGCCGTCGACAGGGGGCACTGAAGCTTTCTTT. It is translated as CASSPPPSTGGTEAFF.